The 27 T cell receptor beta chains given below trace back to one sample, sequenced in a study of shared clonotypes between healthy human individuals. Profiling relied on immunoSEQ multiplex PCR, and the TCRdb table lists in-frame clones only, not all of them. This sample has approximately 1.9 million clones; just over 90% occur once, and the top ten carry approximately 1.7%. Selected positively for CCR7 and CD45RO-negative, naive CD8 cells excluded terminally differentiated effector memory CD45RA+ cells. The specimen sequenced was naive CD8+ T cells from PBMCs. Every receptor here comes from a man aged 18 to 29 in good health. Some clones in this sample may be carry-over from other donors' samples.

The V and J genes are TRBV28 and TRBJ1-5; D is uncertain. The CDR3 contains 15 residues. V was clipped by 1 base and J by 1 base, with 8 bases between them. CDR1 and CDR2 from the germline V gene are MDHEN and SYDVKM. The CDR3 region is CASSLYQNSNQPQHF. The CDR3 DNA reads TGTGCCAGCAGTTTATACCAGAACAGCAATCAGCCCCAGCATTTT.

This rearrangement joins TRBV10-3 to TRBJ2-7; 9 nucleotides line up with TRBD1. CDR1 is ENHRY and CDR2 is SYGVKD in the germline V gene. The CDR3 has 16 residues. V was clipped by 10 bases and J by 4 bases; unmatched bases: 17. The CDR3 bases are TGTGCCACCCGTCGGGTAATGACAGGGGGAGGTTACGAGCAGTACTTC. This gives the protein CATRRVMTGGGYEQYF.

The genes are TRBV5-4 and TRBJ1-6; the D is unclear. The CDR3 covers 12 residues. V lost 0 bases to trimming and J lost 14 bases, with 9 bases between them. CDR1 is SGHNT, CDR2 YYREEE, per germline (reference sequence). The DNA of the CDR3 is TGTGCCAGCAGCTTGGGCGGGGTCGCCCTCCACTTT. Encoded protein: CASSLGGVALHF.

This sequence joins TRBV4-1 and TRBJ2-7; 7 bases line up with TRBD2. The CDR3 loop spans 15 amino acids. Per germline, CDR1 MGHRA and CDR2 YSYEKL. Unmatched junction bases numbered 5, after V lost 3 bases and J lost 0 bases. CDR3 nucleotides: TGCGCCAGCAGCCAGATTAGGACTAGCTCCTACGAGCAGTACTTC. It specifies CASSQIRTSSYEQYF.

V gene TRBV11-2 combines with J gene TRBJ2-7; TRBD2 matches at 10 bases. The CDR3 extends over 19 amino acids. Trimming removed 5 bases from V and 3 bases from J; junction bases left unmatched: 19. Germline lookup yields CDR1 SGHAT and CDR2 FQNNGV. This CDR3 is CASSVRGTSGLAEFYEQYF. CDR3 coding DNA: TGTGCCAGCAGCGTACGAGGGACTTCAGGACTAGCGGAGTTCTACGAGCAGTACTTC. The variable domain in full, completed from reference TRBV11-2 and TRBJ2-7, reads EAGVAQSPRYKIIEKRQSVAFWCNPISGHATLYWYQQILGQGPKLLIQFQNNGVVDDSQLPKDRFSAERLKGVDSTLKIQPAKLEDSAVYLCASSVRGTSGLAEFYEQYFGPGTRLTVT.

For this clone: This specimen includes other DNA sequences encoding the same CDR3. This rearrangement joins TRBV4-1 to TRBJ1-1; possibly TRBD1 for D (5 bases). The CDR3 extends over 13 amino acids. CDR1 is MGHRA and CDR2 is YSYEKL in the germline V gene. Deletions cut 3 bases from V and 5 bases from J, with 10 bases between. CDR3 residues: CASSHPGGTEAFF. The CDR3 bases are TGCGCCAGCAGCCACCCCGGGGGAACTGAAGCTTTCTTT.

With regard to this clone: The same CDR3 is also encoded by other DNA sequences in this sample. This chain joins TRBV19 and TRBJ1-5; TRBD1 agrees at 8 bases. The V and J ends lost 6 bases and 4 bases, in that order; junction bases with no gene match: 2. CDR3 length equals 13 residues. The V gene's germline CDR1 is LNHDA and CDR2 SQIVND (reference sequence). Here the CDR3 reads CASSDRGNQPQHF. CDR3 sequence (DNA): TGTGCCAGTAGCGACAGGGGAAATCAGCCCCAGCATTTT.

The V gene is TRBV7-3, the J gene TRBJ2-1, with TRBD1 matching 7 bases. CDR3 size: 17 residues. Trimming removed 5 bases from V and 0 bases from J; junction bases left unmatched: 10. Germline CDR1 and CDR2: SGHTA and FQGTGA. CDR3 sequence: CASSLHRGPISYNEQFF. The CDR3, as DNA: TGTGCCAGCAGCCTCCACAGGGGACCCATCTCCTACAATGAGCAGTTCTTC.

Remarks on this clone: The sample carries other DNA sequences with the same CDR3. The chain recombines TRBV5-6 with TRBJ2-1; D remains unclear. Deletions cut 0 bases from V and 3 bases from J, with 7 bases between. Germline loops: CDR1 SGHDT, CDR2 YYEEEE. The CDR3 spans 14 residues. The CDR3 DNA reads as TGTGCCAGCAGCTTGGGTCGCGGCTACAATGAGCAGTTCTTC. Translated: CASSLGRGYNEQFF. The whole variable domain, remainder taken from reference TRBV5-6 and TRBJ2-1, is DAGVTQSPTHLIKTRGQQVTLRCSPKSGHDTVSWYQQALGQGPQFIFQYYEEEERQRGNFPDRFSGHQFPNYSSELNVNALLLGDSALYLCASSLGRGYNEQFFGPGTRLTVL.

This clone was recorded only once. CDR3 region: CSVELGTGTVNTGELFF. CDR3 coding DNA: TGCAGCGTTGAACTAGGGACCGGGACAGTGAACACCGGGGAGCTGTTTTTT. The chain joins TRBV29-1 to TRBJ2-2, with TRBD1 matching over 7 bases. Looked up from germline, CDR1 is SQVTM and CDR2 is ANQGSEA. CDR3 size: 17 residues. Trimming took 2 bases from V and 1 from J; bases not matched to a gene: 10.

The rearrangement links TRBV4-1 to TRBJ1-5, with D perhaps matching TRBD1 (6 bases). The CDR3 totals 16 residues. The germline V and J ends were trimmed by 0 bases and 3 bases, with 12 bases remaining between them. From germline, CDR1 is MGHRA and CDR2 YSYEKL. The CDR3 reads CASSQDNRVFNQPQHF. The CDR3 coding sequence is TGCGCCAGCAGCCAAGACAACAGGGTCTTCAATCAGCCCCAGCATTTT.

This rearrangement joins TRBV28 to TRBJ1-2, with D possibly being TRBD1 (5 bases). The CDR3 contains 16 residues. V lost 3 bases to trimming and J lost 2 bases, with 16 bases between them. Germline assignment: CDR1 MDHEN and CDR2 SYDVKM. The chain's CDR3 is CASSFSGLGGNYGYTF. DNA for the CDR3: TGTGCCAGCAGTTTTTCAGGGCTCGGTGGGAACTATGGCTACACCTTC.

This clone was observed a single time. V and J are TRBV6-5 and TRBJ2-7; 9 bases align to TRBD1. Germline V gene lookup returns CDR1 MNHEY and CDR2 SVGAGI. The CDR3 loop spans 16 amino acids. The V gene end was trimmed by 4 bases and the J gene end by 2 bases; junction bases not matched to a gene: 9. The CDR3 spells CASSLTWTGVPYEQYF. The CDR3 DNA is TGTGCCAGCAGTTTAACTTGGACAGGGGTCCCCTACGAGCAGTACTTC.

This sequence joins TRBV29-1 and TRBJ2-7, with TRBD1 matching over 7 bases. With 5 bases clipped from V and 3 bases from J, the junction kept 13 bases outside the gene matches. Germline V gene data show CDR1 as SQVTM and CDR2 as ANQGSEA. CDR3 length: 15 amino acids. CDR3 coding DNA: TGCAGCGTTTCGTCCCCTGGACAGGCTCTCTACGAGCAGTACTTC. Translated: CSVSSPGQALYEQYF.

J is TRBJ2-5 and V is TRBV7-9; TRBD2 matches 11 bases. Germline V gene data show CDR1 as SEHNR and CDR2 as FQNEAQ (reference sequence). The CDR3 covers 18 residues. J lost 2 bases, V lost 0 bases, and 8 bases had no gene match. The CDR3 spells CASSLAQLAGVVQETQYF. The DNA for the CDR3 is TGTGCCAGCAGCTTAGCGCAACTAGCGGGAGTGGTGCAAGAGACCCAGTACTTC. The full variable domain, in which reference TRBV7-9 and TRBJ2-5 provide the parts outside the CDR3, is DTGVSQNPRHKITKRGQNVTFRCDPISEHNRLYWYRQTLGQGPEFLTYFQNEAQLEKSRLLSDRFSAERPKGSFSTLEIQRTEQGDSAMYLCASSLAQLAGVVQETQYFGPGTRLLVL.

As regards this clone: This sample includes further DNA sequences coding for the same CDR3. The chain combines TRBV4-1 with TRBJ2-7; 10 bases match TRBD2. V was pared by 1 base and J by 3 bases, with 3 bases of the junction left unmatched. There are 15 residues in the CDR3. Looked up from germline, CDR1 is MGHRA and CDR2 is YSYEKL. The CDR3 nucleotides read TGCGCCAGCAGCCAAGCCTCTAGCGGGAGCTACGAGCAGTACTTC. Encoded protein: CASSQASSGSYEQYF.

The chain has TRBV27 and TRBJ2-7, with 11 bases identical to TRBD2. CDR3 length equals 17 residues. V shed 3 bases and J 2 bases; nucleotides not matched to a gene: 9. In germline, CDR1 is MNHEY, CDR2 SMNVEV (reference sequence). CDR3 in DNA: TGTGCCAGCAGTTTCCAACTAGCGGGAGCAGTTACCTACGAGCAGTACTTC. It specifies CASSFQLAGAVTYEQYF.

Here the CDR3 reads CASSDSPTGGWDEQYF. In DNA, the CDR3 is TGCGCCAGCAGTGATTCACCAACCGGCGGGTGGGACGAGCAGTACTTC. The chain uses TRBV10-1 and TRBJ2-7; tentatively, D is TRBD2 (5 bases). Germline-derived CDR1 and CDR2 are WNHNN and SYGVQD (reference sequence). Trimming shortened V by 3 bases and J by 5 bases, and 20 bases separated the two germline ends. The CDR3 has 16 amino acids.

The chain links TRBV5-6 to TRBJ2-7; D gene unclear. This CDR3 has 14 residues. CDR1 is SGHDT, CDR2 YYEEEE, per germline. V was trimmed by 2 bases and J by 1 base, leaving 10 bases between them. CDR3 nucleotides: TGTGCCAGCAGCTTTAAAGGGTATTCCTACGAGCAGTACTTC. This sequence encodes CASSFKGYSYEQYF.

The chain links TRBV27 to TRBJ2-1; 8 bases agree with TRBD2. The ends lost 6 bases at V and 9 bases at J; junction bases unmatched: 19. CDR3 length: 17 amino acids. Germline V lookup: CDR1 MNHEY, CDR2 SMNVEV (reference sequence). The CDR3 DNA reads as TGTGCCAGCAGAAGGCCTTCGGGACTAGGGTTTCGGGGTGAGCAGTTCTTC. This encodes CASRRPSGLGFRGEQFF.

The chain is built from TRBV7-9 and TRBJ1-2; tentatively, D is TRBD1 (6 bases). V lost 1 base and J 2 bases, leaving 11 bases between the germline ends. Germline CDR1 is SEHNR and CDR2 is FQNEAQ (reference sequence). The length of the CDR3 is 15 residues. Written as DNA, the CDR3 is TGTGCCAGCAGCTTAGAATCGGGGGCGAACTATGGCTACACCTTC. Protein sequence: CASSLESGANYGYTF.

The V gene is TRBV11-2, the J gene TRBJ2-1, with TRBD2 matching over 7 bases. V shed 3 bases, J shed 7 bases, and the junction held 9 bases outside the gene matches. The CDR3 sequence is 15 residues long. Germline lookup yields CDR1 SGHAT and CDR2 FQNNGV. CDR3 sequence: CASSFHGGLINEQFF. For the CDR3, the DNA is TGTGCCAGCAGCTTTCACGGGGGGTTAATTAATGAGCAGTTCTTC.

The chain carries TRBV7-9 and TRBJ2-5, with TRBD2 identical over 16 bases. The junction had 6 bases not matched to a gene; V was cut back by 3 bases and J by 5 bases. Germline values: CDR1 SEHNR, CDR2 FQNEAQ (reference sequence). The CDR3 spans 17 residues. CDR3 coding DNA: TGTGCCAGCAGCTTCCCGGGACTAGCGGGAGGGCCGGAGACCCAGTACTTC. This translates into CASSFPGLAGGPETQYF. The full variable domain, its missing parts supplied by reference TRBV7-9 and TRBJ2-5, is DTGVSQNPRHKITKRGQNVTFRCDPISEHNRLYWYRQTLGQGPEFLTYFQNEAQLEKSRLLSDRFSAERPKGSFSTLEIQRTEQGDSAMYLCASSFPGLAGGPETQYFGPGTRLLVL.

This clone was counted between two and nine times. V usage is TRBV27 and J usage is TRBJ1-1; D is unclear. Germline V gene sequence: CDR1 MNHEY, CDR2 SMNVEV (reference sequence). The CDR3 is 13 amino acids. The V end was cut by 4 bases, the J end by 8 bases, with 14 bases between. CDR3 loop: CASSSGRLSEAFF. CDR3 sequence (DNA): TGTGCCAGCAGTTCGGGCAGGTTATCAGAAGCTTTCTTT.

The V and J genes are TRBV28 and TRBJ2-7; the D is unclear. V gave up 6 bases and J gave up 6 bases, with 9 bases separating them. This CDR3 contains 11 residues. Germline V lookup: CDR1 MDHEN, CDR2 SYDVKM. The CDR3 reads CASRRSLEQYF. DNA for the CDR3: TGTGCCAGCAGAAGGTCTCTCGAGCAGTACTTC. Full variable domain (missing parts from reference TRBV28 and TRBJ2-7): DVKVTQSSRYLVKRTGEKVFLECVQDMDHENMFWYRQDPGLGLRLIYFSYDVKMKEKGDIPEGYSVSREKKERFSLILESASTNQTSMYLCASRRSLEQYFGPGTRLTVT.

The gene calls are TRBV9 and TRBJ2-5, with 8 bases that match TRBD1. The length of the CDR3 is 16 residues. J gave up 4 bases and V 0 bases, and 8 bases lay outside the gene matches. Germline CDR1 is SGDLS and CDR2 is YYNGEE. The CDR3: CASSVVETGAGETQYF. CDR3 bases: TGTGCCAGCAGCGTAGTCGAGACAGGGGCGGGAGAGACCCAGTACTTC.

The genes are TRBV4-2 and TRBJ2-3; D not resolved. The CDR3 loop spans 15 amino acids. Germline CDR1 LGHNA, CDR2 YNFKEQ. Trimming took 3 bases from V and 6 from J, leaving 16 bases between them. The DNA of the CDR3 is TGTGCCAGCAGCCAGGAACTCGCCGGCCCGGATACGCAGTATTTT. Translation gives CASSQELAGPDTQYF.